This note documents a single TCR beta chain sequence. The data were taken from a study of blood T cell repertoires in COVID-19. About the research overall: Italy, Spain and the United States were the sources of the convalescent and acute COVID-19 samples. PBMCs, B-cell-depleted T cells, or T cells were the source of the cDNA or gDNA that made up the material.

Source study methods: By means of reference gene primer amplification, nucleated cell counts were estimated. Profiled with immunoSEQ multiplex PCR; TCRdb holds only in-frame clones, not every one. The D gene and trimming were derived from the DNA, and the V and J assignments and clone size from that table. Here the sample spans about 160,000 clones, approximately 85% being singletons. The sequenced material came from peripheral blood. The sequence derives from a man between 35 and 55 years old with acute or convalescent COVID-19.

The DNA for the CDR3 is TGCGCCAGCAGCTTTGGGACAGGGGGTTCCTACGAGCAGTACTTC. It translates to CASSFGTGGSYEQYF. The chain is built from TRBV5-1 and TRBJ2-7; TRBD1 matches 11 bases. Per the germline V gene, CDR1 is SGHRS and CDR2 is YFSETQ. This CDR3 has 15 amino acids. V gave up 2 bases and J gave up 1 base; unmatched junction bases: 2. Looking up the rest from reference TRBV5-1 and TRBJ2-7 gives the full variable domain: KAGVTQTPRYLIKTRGQQVTLSCSPISGHRSVSWYQQTPGQGLQFLFEYFSETQRNKGNFPGRFSGRQFSNSRSEMNVSTLELGDSALYLCASSFGTGGSYEQYFGPGTRLTVT.